This note documents a single TCR beta chain sequence. The antigen is undetermined. After removal of 10 bases from V and 6 bases from J, the junction contained 10 bases not matched to a gene. Germline CDR1 ENHRY, CDR2 SYGVKD. The CDR3 sequence is 14 residues long. The data derive from a study of lymphopenia after photon versus proton radiotherapy. General study results and limits: Post-nadir diversity loss with photons came from oligoclonal expansion, particularly CD8+ Temra cells.

Assay used: immunoSEQ multiplex PCR; TCRdb lists only in-frame clones, some missing. The table has about 70,000 clones, 85% to 90% seen once; the top ten hold approximately 10%. The source material was peripheral blood, sampled from a patient treated with proton-based radiotherapy. This chain uses TRBV10-3 with TRBJ2-2, with 8 bases identical to TRBD2. The receptor's source is a man older than 75 with esophageal cancer. CDR3 coding DNA: TGTGCCAGCCGACTAGCGTCGGGATCCGGGGAGCTGTTTTTT. It yields the protein CASRLASGSGELFF.